Below, 24 T cell receptor beta chains from the same sample are listed, as sequenced in a study of T cell repertoires in cytomegalovirus infection (dated by TCRdb to between 2018 and 2020). The instrument was an Illumina HiSeq 1500. TCRdb handled the public reads itself, with Q25 trimming in fastp and clone calling in MiXCR, and kept productive beta chains. Entries that share a CDR3 protein sequence are merged under the most common genes and DNA. The sample table lists more than 150,000 distinct CDR3 sequences, roughly a fifth of them with a count of one. In total, the top ten clones hold approximately 3% of the sample. The source material was PBMCs. Receptors were obtained from a human donor in good health (CMV status not recorded). Some clones in this sample may be carry-over from other donors' samples.

This clonotype was counted only a few times. The chain uses TRBV28 and TRBJ1-2; D uncertain. The CDR3 totals 13 residues. The V and J ends lost 7 bases and 2 bases respectively, with 11 bases between them. Per the germline V gene, CDR1 is MDHEN and CDR2 is SYDVKM. Here the CDR3 reads CASNIMGNYGYTF. The DNA for the CDR3 is TGTGCCAGCAATATCATGGGGAACTATGGCTACACCTTC.

A few counts support this clonotype. The chain links TRBV24-1 to TRBJ2-1; TRBD2 matches 8 bases. CDR3 length: 17 residues. Trimming removed 4 bases from V and 9 bases from J; junction bases left unmatched: 16. Germline CDR1 KGHDR, CDR2 SFDVKD. CDR3 DNA: TGTGCCACCAGTGACCACGCCGGGACTAGGATGACCGGTGAGCAGTTCTTC. Encoded protein: CATSDHAGTRMTGEQFF.

This clonotype was counted only a few times. CDR3 nucleotide sequence: TGTGCCAGCTCCCGTTTTGCTCGCTCTCAGACCCAGTACTTC. This codes for CASSRFARSQTQYF. This rearrangement joins TRBV12-3 or TRBV12-4 to TRBJ2-5; no reliable D call. The V and J ends lost 8 bases and 6 bases respectively, with 19 bases between them. This CDR3 region has 14 residues.

The chain has TRBV6-5 and TRBJ1-1, with a possible D match to TRBD1 (6 bases). Germline V gives CDR1 MNHEY, CDR2 SVGAGI. Between the trimmed V and J ends, which lost 0 bases and 3 bases, there was a span of 8 bases. CDR3 length: 14 amino acids. The CDR3 region has the DNA TGTGCCAGCAGTTACTCCGAGGGGGACACTGAAGCTTTCTTT. Translation gives CASSYSEGDTEAFF.

The rearrangement joins TRBV30 to TRBJ2-5; TRBD2 might be the D (5 bases). The CDR3 runs 16 residues. Trimming cost V 1 base and J 1 base, with 16 bases left between them. Germline V gene sequence: CDR1 GTSNPN, CDR2 SVGIG (reference sequence). The CDR3 region has the DNA TGTGCCTGGAGTGCGGCGGGCTACAAGGGCCAAGAGACCCAGTACTTC. It translates to CAWSAAGYKGQETQYF.

The V gene is TRBV29-1, the J gene TRBJ2-7, with D maybe TRBD1 (5 bases). The CDR3 totals 12 residues. V gave up 3 bases and J gave up 2 bases, with 8 bases separating them. From germline, CDR1 is SQVTM and CDR2 ANQGSEA. The CDR3 nucleotides are TGCAGCGTTGATTTGGGGCCCTACGAGCAGTACTTC. Translation: CSVDLGPYEQYF.

In this sample, this clonotype turned up a few times. This chain uses TRBV4-3 with TRBJ1-5; D uncertain. CDR1 is LGHNA, CDR2 YSLEER, per germline. This CDR3 spans 13 amino acids. V was trimmed by 1 base and J by 4 bases, leaving 5 bases between them. The CDR3 is CASSQVLNQPQHF. The CDR3 DNA follows: TGCGCCAGCAGCCAAGTGCTTAATCAGCCCCAGCATTTT.

The sample holds a few counts of this clonotype. The chain is built from TRBV6-2 or TRBV6-3 and TRBJ1-1, with D possibly being TRBD1 (5 bases). The CDR3 consists of 15 residues. Germline lookup yields CDR1 MNHEY and CDR2 SVGEGT. V was shortened by 2 bases and J by 7 bases, with 17 bases between the two germline ends. The CDR3 nucleotides read TGTGCCAGCAGTTACCCAGAGGGACGGCGCGATGAAGCTTTCTTT. It is translated as CASSYPEGRRDEAFF.

Notes on this clonotype: A much larger clone lies a single base off, so this may be a read error. The chain employs TRBV7-6 and TRBJ2-1; D is ambiguous. CDR1 and CDR2 (germline): SGHVS, FNYEAQ. CDR3 length equals 16 residues. For the CDR3, the DNA is TGTGCCTGCAGCCGAATCGGCGCGAGCTCCTACAATGAGCAGTTCTTC. Protein: CACSRIGASSYNEQFF.

J is TRBJ2-3 and V is TRBV2; 12 bases are a match to TRBD2. Germline CDR1 and CDR2: SNHLY and FYNNEI. The CDR3 loop spans 15 amino acids. V shed 4 bases and J 7 bases; nucleotides not matched to a gene: 6. CDR3 sequence reads: CASSVPSGGANTQYF. Here the CDR3 DNA reads TGTGCCAGCAGTGTCCCTAGCGGGGGGGCAAATACGCAGTATTTT.

There are many counts of this clonotype. V is TRBV12-3 or TRBV12-4 and J is TRBJ2-3, with D uncertain. Trimming took off 3 bases at V and 3 bases at J, with 7 bases between the two ends. There are 13 residues in the CDR3. The CDR3 region has the DNA TGTGCCAGCAGTTTCTCGTCTACAGATACGCAGTATTTT. Encoded protein: CASSFSSTDTQYF.

The gene calls are TRBV29-1 and TRBJ1-2; a weak D match, TRBD1 (5 bases). Germline values: CDR1 SQVTM, CDR2 ANQGSEA. The CDR3 has 11 amino acids. Trimming took 7 bases from V and 4 from J, leaving 10 bases between them. The CDR3 DNA sequence: TGCAGCGCACAGGAGGGCTATGGCTACACCTTC. Translation gives CSAQEGYGYTF.

This clonotype came up a few times. V and J are TRBV5-4 and TRBJ1-1, with no clear D. Germline values: CDR1 SGHNT, CDR2 YYREEE (reference sequence). Deletions cut 4 bases from V and 0 bases from J, with 16 bases between. CDR3 length: 16 residues. CDR3 residues: CASSRRGSFMNTEAFF. The CDR3 DNA reads TGTGCCAGCAGCCGACGAGGATCTTTCATGAACACTGAAGCTTTCTTT. The whole variable domain, remainder taken from reference TRBV5-4 and TRBJ1-1, is ETGVTQSPTHLIKTRGQQVTLRCSSQSGHNTVSWYQQALGQGPQFIFQYYREEENGRGNFPPRFSGLQFPNYSSELNVNALELDDSALYLCASSRRGSFMNTEAFFGQGTRLTVV.

This clonotype was seen only a few times. The J gene is TRBJ2-7, the V gene TRBV11-3; D is perhaps TRBD1 or TRBD2 (5 bases each). CDR1 is SGHNT, CDR2 YENEEA, per germline. Between the trimmed V and J ends, which lost 3 bases and 6 bases, there was a span of 15 bases. The CDR3 totals 14 residues. CDR3 region: CASSFRDGALEQYF. The CDR3 bases are TGTGCCAGCAGCTTCAGGGACGGGGCCCTCGAGCAGTACTTC.

This clonotype was counted a few times. The CDR3 here is CASSRALGGGTEKLFF. CDR3 DNA sequence: TGTGCCAGCAGCCGTGCCCTTGGAGGGGGGACTGAAAAACTGTTTTTT. The chain combines TRBV14 with TRBJ1-4; TRBD1 is a possible D gene (6 bases). Germline V lookup: CDR1 SGHDN, CDR2 FVKESK. The CDR3 runs 16 residues. Trimming took off 4 bases at V and 7 bases at J, with 19 bases between the two ends. Looking up the rest from reference TRBV14 and TRBJ1-4 gives the full variable domain: EAGVTQFPSHSVIEKGQTVTLRCDPISGHDNLYWYRRVMGKEIKFLLHFVKESKQDESGMPNNRFLAERTGGTYSTLKVQPAELEDSGVYFCASSRALGGGTEKLFFGSGTQLSVL.

The chain recombines TRBV10-3 with TRBJ1-6; tentative D call: TRBD1 (5 bases). In germline, CDR1 is ENHRY, CDR2 SYGVKD. CDR3 length equals 16 residues. V shed 4 bases and J shed 2 bases, with 12 bases lying between them. The CDR3: CAISAKGNPYNSPLHF. CDR3 sequence (DNA): TGTGCCATCAGTGCAAAGGGGAACCCCTATAATTCACCCCTCCACTTT.

This chain uses TRBV15 with TRBJ2-7, with a weak D call TRBD1 (6 bases). V gave up 0 bases and J gave up 4 bases, with 16 bases separating them. The germline V gene has CDR1 LNHNV and CDR2 YYDKDF (reference sequence). The length of the CDR3 is 16 residues. The CDR3 DNA reads as TGTGCCACCAGCAGAGATATTGGGGGCGCGAATTACGAGCAGTACTTC. Protein product: CATSRDIGGANYEQYF.

In the case of this clonotype: Just one base apart from a much larger clone, this may be a read error. This rearrangement joins TRBV7-6 to TRBJ2-1; D may be TRBD1 or TRBD2 (5 bases each). The CDR3 contains 13 residues. Germline CDR1 SGHVS, CDR2 FNYEAQ. The CDR3, as DNA: TGTGCCAGCAGCTTAGTTCAGGGAGACGAGCAGTCCTTC. Its protein product is CASSLVQGDEQSF.

This clonotype was counted ten times or more. This chain uses TRBV7-2 with TRBJ1-1; D is unclear. Trimming left V 5 bases short and J 0 bases short, with 10 bases between. The CDR3 extends over 14 amino acids. Germline V gene sequence: CDR1 SGHTA, CDR2 FQGNSA. In nucleotides, the CDR3 is TGTGCCAGCAGCGCGCTACGGTTGAACACTGAAGCTTTCTTT. It specifies CASSALRLNTEAFF.

This clonotype was observed many times. This sequence joins TRBV6-6 and TRBJ1-5; 9 bases are a match to TRBD1. The V and J ends lost 7 bases and 1 base, in that order; junction bases with no gene match: 8. In germline, CDR1 is MNHNY, CDR2 SVGAGI (reference sequence). This CDR3 contains 16 residues. The CDR3 sequence is CASKDRGPTSNQPQHF. The CDR3 DNA reads as TGTGCCAGCAAGGACAGGGGCCCTACAAGCAATCAGCCCCAGCATTTT.

This rearrangement joins TRBV19 to TRBJ2-7; 11 positions agree with TRBD1. The J segment lost 7 bases and the V segment lost 5 bases, leaving 10 bases of the junction unmatched. The CDR3 runs 15 residues. Germline assignment: CDR1 LNHDA and CDR2 SQIVND (reference sequence). CDR3 sequence: CASSPLDRGQGEQYF. CDR3 nucleotides: TGTGCCAGTAGTCCCCTGGACAGGGGGCAGGGTGAGCAGTACTTC.

This clonotype occurred a few times. The chain combines TRBV2 with TRBJ1-5, with 7 bases that match TRBD1. This CDR3 comprises 15 residues. Germline-derived CDR1 and CDR2 are SNHLY and FYNNEI. V lost 10 bases and J lost 3; bases outside the gene matches: 12. The CDR3 region has the DNA TGTGCCACCCAAATTCCGGGACAGCACAATCAGCCCCAGCATTTT. It encodes CATQIPGQHNQPQHF.

A few counts support this clonotype. The genes are TRBV2 and TRBJ1-2; D might be TRBD1 (5 bases). Trimming stripped 1 base from V and 7 bases from J, with 13 bases between. The germline CDR1 and CDR2 sequences are SNHLY and FYNNEI. CDR3 length equals 14 residues. CDR3 in DNA: TGTGCCAGCAGTGAAGGTCGGGGGGTTGGTGGCTACACCTTC. This gives the protein CASSEGRGVGGYTF.

The table lists this clonotype with a few counts. The rearrangement links TRBV29-1 to TRBJ1-2; D might be TRBD1 (5 bases). The germline V gene has CDR1 SQVTM and CDR2 ANQGSEA. The CDR3 loop spans 10 amino acids. Trimming pared 7 bases from V and 7 bases from J, leaving 10 bases between. CDR3 sequence reads: CSGGDSGYTF. The CDR3 DNA reads TGCAGCGGAGGGGACTCTGGCTACACCTTC.